This TCR beta chain was documented in a study of radiotherapy plus CTLA-4 blockade in lung cancer. Points from the study as a whole: Strongest reported response predictors: early blood clone changes and post-radiation interferon-beta.

As regards this clone: No antigen is known for it.

Libraries were prepared by immunoSEQ multiplex PCR; TCRdb keeps only in-frame clonotypes and omits some of them. The profile shows roughly 90,000 clones, 80% to 90% of them singletons. The CDR3 totals 15 residues. Germline assignment: CDR1 LGHNT and CDR2 FRNRAP. Trimming removed 6 bases from V and 10 bases from J; junction bases left unmatched: 14. This material consisted of peripheral blood, taken from a patient treated with radiotherapy plus ipilimumab. The V gene is TRBV12-5, the J gene TRBJ2-1; TRBD2 matches 8 bases. This sequence was found in a human donor with non-small cell lung cancer that progressed on radiotherapy plus ipilimumab. CDR3 region: CASGLVGREGEEQFF. The CDR3 DNA reads as TGTGCTAGTGGCCTTGTAGGCCGGGAGGGCGAAGAGCAGTTCTTC.